Listed below are T cell receptor beta chains from one sample, sequenced in a study of blood T cell repertoires in COVID-19. The assay was immunoSEQ multiplex PCR, and TCRdb's table has in-frame clones only and misses some. The sample gives 250,000 to 350,000 clones, 85% of which show up once; around 2.3% is in the top ten. What was sequenced was PBMCs or T cells enriched from blood (not recorded which). These TCRs come from a woman in her 50s who had recovered from COVID-19. CDR3s include the opening cysteine and the closing phenylalanine or tryptophan. A D gene is named only where the DNA matches it firmly. Size is stated for part of the rows, as once, few or many counts, or as a class when the clone is expanded.

D gene	clone size	V gene	J gene	CDR3 protein	CDR3 DNA
NA	NA	TRBV30	TRBJ1-4	CAWSVGGVNEKLFF	TGTGCCTGGAGTGTGGGAGGGGTGAATGAAAAACTGTTTTTT
TRBD2	NA	TRBV3-1/TRBV3-2	TRBJ2-6	CASSQDRGGKHSGANVLTF	TGTGCCAGCAGCCAAGATCGGGGGGGAAAGCATAGTGGGGCCAACGTCCTGACTTTC
NA	NA	TRBV11-1	TRBJ1-2	CASSFPANYGYTF	TGTGCCAGCAGCTTCCCAGCTAACTATGGCTACACCTTC
TRBD1	NA	TRBV7-2	TRBJ2-2	CASSRDRGNTGELFF	TGTGCCAGCAGCCGGGACAGGGGAAACACCGGGGAGCTGTTTTTT
TRBD1	NA	TRBV28	TRBJ1-6	CASSTEDSSQGADNSPLHF	TGTGCCAGCAGCACCGAGGATTCCTCCCAGGGGGCGGATAATTCACCCCTCCACTTT
NA	NA	TRBV10-2	TRBJ2-7	CASSQAGYEQYF	TGCGCCAGCTCTCAAGCAGGGTACGAGCAGTACTTC
TRBD1	NA	TRBV19	TRBJ1-2	CASSYSTGGSDGYTF	TGTGCCAGTAGTTATTCGACAGGGGGAAGCGATGGCTACACCTTC
NA	NA	TRBV19	TRBJ1-5	CASTLGGYQPQHF	TGTGCCAGTACCTTAGGGGGTTATCAGCCCCAGCATTTT
TRBD1	NA	TRBV30	TRBJ1-2	CAWSVQGFLYGYTF	TGTGCCTGGAGTGTACAGGGGTTCCTCTATGGCTACACCTTC
TRBD1	NA	TRBV3-1/TRBV3-2	TRBJ2-5	CASSLRQGRETQYF	TGTGCCAGCAGCCTACGACAGGGGAGGGAGACCCAGTACTTC
TRBD2	NA	TRBV12-5	TRBJ2-1	CASGSYSGVRDEQFF	TGTGCTAGTGGTTCATATAGCGGGGTTAGGGATGAGCAGTTCTTC
TRBD1	NA	TRBV29-1	TRBJ1-3	CSVGEGAGNTIYF	TGCAGCGTTGGAGAGGGGGCAGGAAACACCATATATTTT
TRBD1	NA	TRBV5-6	TRBJ2-3	CASRGLGQRASDTQYF	TGTGCCAGCCGAGGACTGGGACAGAGGGCGTCAGATACGCAGTATTTT
TRBD1	NA	TRBV7-9	TRBJ1-5	CASSSTRQGANQPQHF	TGTGCCAGCAGCTCAACTCGACAGGGGGCGAATCAGCCCCAGCATTTT
TRBD1	NA	TRBV28	TRBJ1-2	CASSSQGDPNYGYTF	TGTGCCAGCAGTTCTCAGGGGGACCCTAACTATGGCTACACCTTC
NA	NA	TRBV3-1/TRBV3-2	TRBJ2-1	CACALVGGPDEQFF	TGTGCCTGCGCGCTGGTGGGGGGGCCCGATGAGCAGTTCTTC
TRBD2	NA	TRBV5-6	TRBJ2-7	CASSSVSGSSSYEQYF	TGTGCCAGCAGCTCCGTTAGCGGGAGCTCCTCCTACGAGCAGTACTTC
TRBD1	NA	TRBV7-3	TRBJ2-6	CASSSRGTGSGANVLTF	TGTGCCAGCAGCTCCAGAGGGACAGGTTCTGGGGCCAACGTCCTGACTTTC
TRBD2	NA	TRBV6-2/TRBV6-3	TRBJ2-7	CASSYLGGYEQYF	TGTGCCAGCAGTTACCTGGGAGGGTACGAGCAGTACTTC
NA	NA	TRBV3-1/TRBV3-2	TRBJ1-6	CASSADYSYNSPLHF	TGTGCCAGCAGCGCGGATTACTCCTATAATTCACCCCTCCACTTT
NA	NA	TRBV15	TRBJ1-5	CATSRVGRKGTPRSQPQHF	TGTGCCACCAGCAGAGTCGGGAGAAAGGGGACCCCTCGGAGCCAGCCCCAGCATTTT
NA	NA	TRBV5-1	TRBJ2-2	CASSSPVTGELFF	TGCGCCAGCAGCTCGCCGGTCACCGGGGAGCTGTTTTTT
NA	once	TRBV24-1	TRBJ1-3	CATGQGNTIYF	TGTGCCACCGGACAAGGAAACACCATATATTTT
NA	NA	TRBV2	TRBJ1-1	CASSEVFRNTEAFF	TGTGCCAGCAGTGAAGTATTCAGGAACACTGAAGCTTTCTTT
NA	NA	TRBV4-2	TRBJ1-5	CASSQSGGGNQPQHF	TGTGCCAGCAGCCAATCGGGGGGGGGTAATCAGCCCCAGCATTTT
TRBD2	once	TRBV5-1	TRBJ2-3	CASSHGLALYTSTDTQYF	TGCGCCAGCAGCCACGGACTAGCGCTATACACTAGCACAGATACGCAGTATTTT
TRBD1	NA	TRBV6-1	TRBJ1-2	CASSEGQGVSYGYTF	TGTGCCAGCAGTGAGGGGCAGGGGGTCAGCTATGGCTACACCTTC
NA	NA	TRBV10-3	TRBJ2-2	CAISEYLPGQTTGELFF	TGTGCCATCAGTGAGTACCTTCCGGGACAAACCACCGGGGAGCTGTTTTTT
TRBD1	NA	TRBV10-1	TRBJ2-7	CASGDPGQGIIEQYF	TGCGCCAGCGGAGACCCGGGACAGGGGATCATCGAGCAGTACTTC
NA	NA	TRBV15	TRBJ2-7	CATSRALTDSYEQYF	TGTGCCACCAGCAGAGCCCTGACAGACTCCTACGAGCAGTACTTC
NA	NA	TRBV10-2	TRBJ2-3	CASSRQSGGTDTQYF	TGCGCCAGCAGCCGACAGTCCGGCGGCACAGATACGCAGTATTTT
NA	NA	TRBV5-4	TRBJ2-5	CASSLGPTKETQYF	TGTGCCAGCAGCTTGGGGCCGACTAAAGAGACCCAGTACTTC
NA	NA	TRBV19	TRBJ2-2	CASSIGAFGVTGELFF	TGTGCCAGTAGTATCGGAGCATTTGGAGTGACCGGGGAGCTGTTTTTT
NA	NA	TRBV28	TRBJ1-2	CASSLGHSNYGYTF	TGTGCCAGCAGTTTAGGGCATTCTAACTATGGCTACACCTTC
NA	NA	TRBV7-2	TRBJ2-2	CASSRDRRNTGELFF	TGTGCCAGCAGCCGCGACAGGCGAAACACCGGGGAGCTGTTTTTT
TRBD1	NA	TRBV2	TRBJ1-5	CASSGTGIQPQHF	TGTGCCAGTTCTGGGACAGGGATCCAGCCCCAGCATTTT
NA	once	TRBV21-1	TRBJ1-2	CASSPGTWEYGYTF	TGTGCCAGCAGCCCCGGGACTTGGGAGTATGGCTACACCTTC
TRBD2	once	TRBV5-1	TRBJ2-3	CASSLGIAGVSTDTQYF	TGCGCCAGCAGCTTGGGGATAGCGGGAGTTTCAACAGATACGCAGTATTTT
TRBD1	few	TRBV10-1	TRBJ2-2	CASSDAPDRGLSNTGELFF	TGCGCCAGCAGTGATGCCCCGGACAGGGGACTCTCGAACACCGGGGAGCTGTTTTTT
TRBD2	NA	TRBV7-2	TRBJ2-7	CASSLASTSGDRSYEQYF	TGTGCCAGCAGCTTAGCTTCCACTAGCGGGGACCGCTCCTACGAGCAGTACTTC
TRBD2	NA	TRBV9	TRBJ2-3	CASSLSGRGTDTQYF	TGTGCCAGCAGCCTTAGCGGGAGGGGCACAGATACGCAGTATTTT
NA	NA	TRBV19	TRBJ2-7	CASSGPGQGTYEQYF	TGTGCCAGTAGTGGACCGGGACAAGGTACCTACGAGCAGTACTTC
NA	NA	TRBV14	TRBJ2-5	CASSPRLGGGTETQYF	TGTGCCAGCAGCCCCAGGCTGGGCGGAGGAACGGAGACCCAGTACTTC
NA	NA	TRBV20-1	TRBJ2-3	CSASDVRGTDTQYF	TGCAGTGCTAGTGATGTTCGGGGGACAGATACGCAGTATTTT
NA	once	TRBV18	TRBJ2-7	CASSPPRSWGEYEQYF	TGTGCCAGCTCACCACCCCGATCCTGGGGGGAATACGAGCAGTACTTC
TRBD2	NA	TRBV19	TRBJ2-1	CASSISPGLAGKEFF	TGTGCCAGTAGTATTTCGCCAGGACTAGCGGGAAAGGAGTTCTTC
TRBD2	NA	TRBV5-1	TRBJ2-3	CASSLGLAGDTQYF	TGCGCCAGCAGCTTGGGACTAGCAGGGGATACGCAGTATTTT
NA	NA	TRBV9	TRBJ1-2	CASSPRPFGSGYGYTF	TGTGCCAGCAGCCCCCGACCTTTCGGGTCGGGCTATGGCTACACCTTC
NA	NA	TRBV5-8	TRBJ2-3	CASSLLQAAILITDTQYF	TGTGCCAGCAGCTTGTTGCAGGCCGCGATCTTAATCACAGATACGCAGTATTTT
NA	NA	TRBV6-5	TRBJ2-1	CASSYSGGYEQFF	TGTGCCAGCAGTTACTCAGGAGGGTATGAGCAGTTCTTC
NA	NA	TRBV6-1	TRBJ1-5	CASSEYGSHQPQHF	TGTGCCAGCAGTGAGTACGGGTCCCATCAGCCCCAGCATTTT
NA	NA	TRBV19	TRBJ1-6	CASSSGTAYNSPLHF	TGTGCCAGTAGTTCGGGAACAGCCTATAATTCACCCCTCCACTTT
TRBD2	NA	TRBV6-6	TRBJ2-5	CASNRQRGLLQETQYF	TGTGCCAGCAACCGCCAGCGGGGACTGCTACAAGAGACCCAGTACTTC
NA	NA	TRBV7-9	TRBJ2-4	CASSKDGIAKNIQYF	TGTGCCAGCAGCAAAGACGGGATAGCCAAAAACATTCAGTACTTC
NA	once	TRBV27	TRBJ1-2	CASSEGPNYGYTF	TGTGCCAGCAGTGAGGGTCCAAACTATGGCTACACCTTC
NA	NA	TRBV2	TRBJ2-1	CASKEGVSDEQFF	TGTGCCAGCAAAGAGGGAGTCAGCGATGAGCAGTTCTTC
TRBD1	few	TRBV10-3	TRBJ2-1	CASWGQGIHEQFF	TGTGCCTCCTGGGGACAGGGGATACATGAGCAGTTCTTC
NA	NA	TRBV2	TRBJ1-2	CASSEGQAGDGYTF	TGTGCCAGCAGTGAAGGACAGGCCGGGGATGGCTACACCTTC
NA	NA	TRBV30	TRBJ1-3	CAWSGGWAGNTIYF	TGTGCCTGGAGTGGAGGGTGGGCTGGAAACACCATATATTTT
TRBD1	NA	TRBV7-2	TRBJ1-3	CASSHRGSGSGNTIYF	TGTGCCAGCAGCCACAGGGGCAGCGGCTCTGGAAACACCATATATTTT